There are many counts of the clone carrying this T cell receptor (beta chain). TCRdb passed the 5' RACE reads through MiXCR, listing each CDR3 protein once. The sample holds roughly 35,000 distinct CDR3 sequences, under 15% seen once. The data stem from a study of CD8 T cells in ankylosing spondylitis. The germline CDR1 and CDR2 sequences are KGHDR and SFDVKD. The CDR3 extends over 16 amino acids. V was pared by 4 bases and J by 0 bases, with 12 bases between. This sequence was found in a male donor with ankylosing spondylitis. The specimen was synovial fluid, either unsorted or a sorted T cell fraction (not recorded which). This chain connects TRBV24-1 to TRBJ1-5; D call uncertain. CDR3 protein: CATSDRTFNSNQPQHF. The CDR3 DNA reads TGTGCCACCAGTGACCGGACTTTTAATAGCAATCAGCCCCAGCATTTT.